The 8 T cell receptor beta chains in this list originate from one sample, sequenced in a study of blood T cells in healthy people across ages. A second roughly 7 to 11 cycle PCR used barcoded and J-beta primers. TCRdb re-called the 5' RACE reads with MiXCR, one entry per CDR3 protein. This table holds approximately 600,000 distinct CDR3 sequences, under 65% found once. The sequenced sample consisted of blood. Source of these receptors: a man in his sixties in good health.

This chain uses TRBV10-3 with TRBJ2-1; the match to TRBD2 covers 7 bases. V lost 7 bases to trimming and J lost 0 bases; unmatched junction nucleotides: 3. CDR1 and CDR2 (germline): ENHRY, SYGVKD. The CDR3 runs to 14 residues. The CDR3 region is CAITRESSYNEQFF. The CDR3 region has the DNA TGTGCCATCACGCGGGAGAGCTCCTACAATGAGCAGTTCTTC.

The chain links TRBV10-1 to TRBJ2-5; D is undetermined. Germline V CDR1 and CDR2: WNHNN, SYGVQD (reference sequence). V lost 10 bases, J lost 11 bases, and 20 bases lay in between. The CDR3 loop spans 12 amino acids. The CDR3 sequence: CATRAPGNEQYF. In DNA, the CDR3 is TGCGCCACCCGGGCCCCAGGCAATGAGCAGTACTTC.

The chain joins TRBV29-1 to TRBJ2-5; TRBD1 matches at 8 bases. The V and J ends lost 7 bases and 5 bases, in that order; junction bases with no gene match: 9. From germline, CDR1 is SQVTM and CDR2 ANQGSEA. The CDR3 consists of 13 residues. CDR3 loop: CSAPETGVETQYF. The CDR3 DNA sequence: TGCAGCGCCCCGGAGACAGGGGTCGAGACCCAGTACTTC.

A note on this clonotype: An end of the junction does not agree with germline; a read error may underlie this. In DNA, the CDR3 is TGCAGCGAAGGGGGTAGCGGCCAAGGGACCCAGTACTTC. Translation gives CSEGGSGQGTQYF. V usage is TRBV29-1 and J usage is TRBJ2-5, with D possibly being TRBD1 or TRBD2 (6 bases each). The germline V gene has CDR1 SQVTM and CDR2 ANQGSEA. This CDR3 contains 13 residues.

This clonotype was seen a few times. This chain connects TRBV7-2 to TRBJ2-1; 8 nucleotides align to TRBD2. CDR3 length equals 16 residues. Per germline, CDR1 SGHTA and CDR2 FQGNSA. The junction had 8 bases not matched to a gene; V was cut back by 3 bases and J by 4 bases. CDR3 DNA sequence: TGTGCCAGCAGCTTTGTCAGCGGGGGCCGTTACAATGAGCAGTTCTTC. Translation: CASSFVSGGRYNEQFF.

The rearrangement joins TRBV20-1 to TRBJ1-5; TRBD1 aligns across 8 bases. Germline V lookup: CDR1 DFQATT, CDR2 SNEGSKA (reference sequence). Unmatched junction bases numbered 10, after V lost 0 bases and J lost 6 bases. The CDR3 is 16 amino acids. The CDR3 loop reads CSARDPGQGGGQPQHF. CDR3 coding DNA: TGCAGTGCTAGAGATCCCGGACAGGGAGGAGGTCAGCCCCAGCATTTT.

This clonotype came up once. The chain joins TRBV6-2 or TRBV6-3 to TRBJ1-6, with D uncertain. From germline, CDR1 is MNHEY and CDR2 SVGEGT. The CDR3 loop spans 17 amino acids. V was cut by 6 bases and J by 3 bases, with 18 bases left in between. The CDR3 region is CASSPQAYGDYNSPLHF. Written as DNA, the CDR3 is TGTGCCAGCAGCCCCCAAGCCTACGGCGACTATAATTCACCCCTCCACTTT.

This clonotype turned up a few times. V gene TRBV20-1 combines with J gene TRBJ2-7; 9 bases agree with TRBD1. CDR3 length: 16 residues. J lost 3 bases, V lost 3 bases, and 12 bases had no gene match. Germline V gives CDR1 DFQATT, CDR2 SNEGSKA (reference sequence). The CDR3 spells CSASGARDRAYYEQYF. For the CDR3, the DNA is TGCAGTGCTAGCGGGGCCCGGGACAGGGCCTACTACGAGCAGTACTTC.